This T cell receptor (beta chain) was identified in a study of blood T cell repertoires in COVID-19. Sequencing was performed with immunoSEQ multiplex PCR; in TCRdb, only in-frame clones are kept and a portion is missing. This sample yields about 330,000 clones, of which around 83% are seen a single time; roughly 1.2% belongs to the top ten. The sample consisted of peripheral blood. The TCR was taken from a woman between 45 and 60 years old with acute or convalescent COVID-19.

The CDR3 reads CASSPPEGQTTDTQYF. The CDR3 coding sequence is TGTGCCAGCAGCCCCCCCGAGGGACAGACCACAGATACGCAGTATTTT. The gene calls are TRBV7-9 and TRBJ2-3, with 7 nucleotides matching TRBD1. Trimming took 5 bases from V and 2 from J; bases not matched to a gene: 10. CDR3 length equals 16 residues. In germline, CDR1 is SEHNR, CDR2 FQNEAQ (reference sequence).